The clone carrying this T cell receptor (beta chain) was detected only once. These data come from a study of blood T cell repertoires in COVID-19. Overall study context: Italy, Spain and the United States were the sources of the convalescent and acute COVID-19 samples. T cells, B-cell-depleted T cells, or PBMCs provided the cDNA or gDNA that served as material.

The CDR3 contains 13 residues. The V gene end was trimmed by 1 base and the J gene end by 6 bases; junction bases not matched to a gene: 0. Per the germline V gene, CDR1 is SGHNT and CDR2 is YENEEA. Per the original methods: Reference gene primer amplification in the assay estimated nucleated cell counts. TCRdb's copy holds only in-frame clones and misses some; the assay was immunoSEQ multiplex PCR. V, J and clone size reflect that table, while D and trimming were determined from the DNA. The sample lists 120,000 or so clones, about 80% occurring once. Sequenced: peripheral blood. This TCR was sampled from a man between 65 and 85 years old with acute or convalescent COVID-19. The V call is TRBV11-3, the J call TRBJ2-7, with 10 bases matching TRBD2. The CDR3 spells CASSLASGGEQYF. The CDR3 coding sequence is TGTGCCAGCAGCTTAGCTAGCGGGGGCGAGCAGTACTTC.